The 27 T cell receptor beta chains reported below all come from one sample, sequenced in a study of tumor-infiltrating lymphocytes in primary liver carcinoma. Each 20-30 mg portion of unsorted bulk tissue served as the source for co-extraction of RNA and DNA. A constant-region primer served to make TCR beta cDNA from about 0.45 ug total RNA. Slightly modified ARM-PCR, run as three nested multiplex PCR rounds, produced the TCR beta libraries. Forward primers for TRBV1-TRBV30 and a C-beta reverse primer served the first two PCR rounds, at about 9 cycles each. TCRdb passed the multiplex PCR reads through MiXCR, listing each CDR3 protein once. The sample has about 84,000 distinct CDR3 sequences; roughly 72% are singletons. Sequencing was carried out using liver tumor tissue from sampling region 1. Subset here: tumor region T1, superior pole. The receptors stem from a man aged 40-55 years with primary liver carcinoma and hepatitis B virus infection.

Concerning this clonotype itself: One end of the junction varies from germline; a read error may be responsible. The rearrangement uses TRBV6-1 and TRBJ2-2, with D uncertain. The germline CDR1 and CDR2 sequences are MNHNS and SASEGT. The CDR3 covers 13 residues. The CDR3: CASSENGVGELFF. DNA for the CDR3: TGCGCCAGCAGTGAAAACGGAGTAGGGGAGCTGTTTTTT.

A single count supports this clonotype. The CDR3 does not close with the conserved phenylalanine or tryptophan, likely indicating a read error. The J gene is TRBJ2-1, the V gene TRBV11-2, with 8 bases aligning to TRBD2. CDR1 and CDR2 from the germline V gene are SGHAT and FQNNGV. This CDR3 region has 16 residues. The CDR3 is CASSFDIGLAMGEQFL. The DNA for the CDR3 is TGTGCGAGCAGCTTCGATATCGGACTAGCTATGGGTGAGCAGTTCCTC.

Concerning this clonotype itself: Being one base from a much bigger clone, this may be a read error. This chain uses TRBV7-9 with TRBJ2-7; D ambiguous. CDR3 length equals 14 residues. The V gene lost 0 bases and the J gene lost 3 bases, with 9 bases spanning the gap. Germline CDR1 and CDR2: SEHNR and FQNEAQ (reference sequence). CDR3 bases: TGTGCCAGCAGCTTAGCGGGTCCCGTCTACGAGCAGTACTTC. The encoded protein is CASSLAGPVYEQYF. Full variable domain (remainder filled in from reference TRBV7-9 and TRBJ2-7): DTGVSQNPRHKITKRGQNVTFRCDPISEHNRLYWYRQTLGQGPEFLTYFQNEAQLEKSRLLSDRFSAERPKGSFSTLEIQRTEQGDSAMYLCASSLAGPVYEQYFGPGTRLTVT.

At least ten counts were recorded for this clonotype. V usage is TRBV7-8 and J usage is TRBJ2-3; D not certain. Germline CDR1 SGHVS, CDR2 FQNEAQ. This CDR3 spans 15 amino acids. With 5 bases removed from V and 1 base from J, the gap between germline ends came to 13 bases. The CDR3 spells CASSRAQLRTDTQYF. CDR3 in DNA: TGTGCCAGCAGCCGGGCCCAGCTTCGCACAGATACGCAGTATTTT.

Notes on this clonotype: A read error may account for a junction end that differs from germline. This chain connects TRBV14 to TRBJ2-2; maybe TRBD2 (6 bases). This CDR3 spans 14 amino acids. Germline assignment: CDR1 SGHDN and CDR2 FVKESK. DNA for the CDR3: TGTGCCAGCAGCCGAGGGGACTCCACCGGGGAGCTGCTTTTC. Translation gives CASSRGDSTGELLF.

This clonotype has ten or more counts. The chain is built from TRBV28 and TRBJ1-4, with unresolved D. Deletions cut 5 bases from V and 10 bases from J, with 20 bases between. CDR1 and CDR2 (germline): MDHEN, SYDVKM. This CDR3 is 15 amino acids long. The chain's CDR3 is CASSATGSIRGKLFF. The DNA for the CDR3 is TGTGCCAGCAGTGCGACTGGCAGCATTCGTGGAAAACTGTTTTTT. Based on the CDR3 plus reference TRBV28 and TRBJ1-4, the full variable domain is DVKVTQSSRYLVKRTGEKVFLECVQDMDHENMFWYRQDPGLGLRLIYFSYDVKMKEKGDIPEGYSVSREKKERFSLILESASTNQTSMYLCASSATGSIRGKLFFGSGTQLSVL.

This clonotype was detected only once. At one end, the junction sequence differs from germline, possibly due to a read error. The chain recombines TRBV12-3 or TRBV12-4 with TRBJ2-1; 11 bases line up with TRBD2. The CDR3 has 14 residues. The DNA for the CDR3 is TGTGACAGCAGTAAACTAGCGGGAGTCAATGAGCAGCTCTTC. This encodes CDSSKLAGVNEQLF.

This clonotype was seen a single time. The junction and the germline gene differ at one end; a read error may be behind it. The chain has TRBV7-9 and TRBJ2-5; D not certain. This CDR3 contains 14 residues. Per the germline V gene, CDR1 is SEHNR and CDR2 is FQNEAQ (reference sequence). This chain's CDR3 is CASSRGLVQETQYF. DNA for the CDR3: TGTGCTAGCAGCCGAGGTCTAGTACAAGAGACCCAGTACTTC.

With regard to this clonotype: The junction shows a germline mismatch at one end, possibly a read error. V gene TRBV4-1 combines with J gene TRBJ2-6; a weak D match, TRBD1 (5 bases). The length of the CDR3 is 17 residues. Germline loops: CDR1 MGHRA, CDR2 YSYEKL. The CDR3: CAIGPRATSSGANVLTF. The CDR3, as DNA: TGCGCCATCGGGCCAAGGGCGACTTCCTCTGGGGCCAACGTCTTGACTTTC.

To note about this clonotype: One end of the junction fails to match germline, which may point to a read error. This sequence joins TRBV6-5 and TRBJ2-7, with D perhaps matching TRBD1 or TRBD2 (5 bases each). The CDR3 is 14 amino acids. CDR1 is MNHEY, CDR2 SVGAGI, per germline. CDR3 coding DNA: TGCCCCAGCAGTTACTCTGGACATGGGGGCGAGCAGTACTTC. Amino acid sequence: CPSSYSGHGGEQYF.

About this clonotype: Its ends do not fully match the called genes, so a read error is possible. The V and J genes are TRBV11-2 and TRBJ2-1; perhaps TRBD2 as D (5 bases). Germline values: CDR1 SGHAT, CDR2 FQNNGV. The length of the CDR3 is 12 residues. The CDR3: CASSLDGNEQPF. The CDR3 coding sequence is TGTGCCAGCAGCTTAGACGGGAATGAGCAGCCCTTC.

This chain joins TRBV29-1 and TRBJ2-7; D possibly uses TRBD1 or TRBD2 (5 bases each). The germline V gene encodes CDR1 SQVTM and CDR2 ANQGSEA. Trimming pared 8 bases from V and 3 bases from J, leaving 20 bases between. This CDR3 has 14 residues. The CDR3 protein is CSTAYRRQGYEQYF. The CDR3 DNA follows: TGCAGCACAGCCTACAGGAGGCAAGGCTACGAGCAGTACTTC.

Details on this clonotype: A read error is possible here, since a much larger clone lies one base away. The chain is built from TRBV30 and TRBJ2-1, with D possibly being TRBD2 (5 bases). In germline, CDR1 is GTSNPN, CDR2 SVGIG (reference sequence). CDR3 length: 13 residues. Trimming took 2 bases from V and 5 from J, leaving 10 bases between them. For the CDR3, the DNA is TGTGCCTGGAGTCCCCTGCGGGACAATGAGCAGTTCTTC. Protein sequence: CAWSPLRDNEQFF.

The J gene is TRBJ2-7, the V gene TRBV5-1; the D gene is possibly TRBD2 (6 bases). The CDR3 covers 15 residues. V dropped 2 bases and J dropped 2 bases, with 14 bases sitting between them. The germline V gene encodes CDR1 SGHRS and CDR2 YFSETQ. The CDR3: CASSLVAGNAYEQYF. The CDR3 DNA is TGCGCCAGCAGCTTAGTGGCGGGAAACGCCTACGAGCAGTACTTC.

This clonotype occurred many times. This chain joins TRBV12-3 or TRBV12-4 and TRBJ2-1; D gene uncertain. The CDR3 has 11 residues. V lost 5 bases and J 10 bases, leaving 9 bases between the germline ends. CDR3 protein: CASSPFQEQFF. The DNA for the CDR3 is TGTGCCAGCAGTCCCTTTCAGGAGCAGTTCTTC.

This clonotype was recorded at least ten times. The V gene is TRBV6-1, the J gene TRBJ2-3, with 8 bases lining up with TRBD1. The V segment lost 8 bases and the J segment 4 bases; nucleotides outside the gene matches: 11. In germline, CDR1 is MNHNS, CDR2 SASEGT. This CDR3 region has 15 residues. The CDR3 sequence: CASHRGTTRADTQYF. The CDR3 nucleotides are TGTGCCAGCCACAGGGGGACGACTCGGGCAGATACGCAGTATTTT.

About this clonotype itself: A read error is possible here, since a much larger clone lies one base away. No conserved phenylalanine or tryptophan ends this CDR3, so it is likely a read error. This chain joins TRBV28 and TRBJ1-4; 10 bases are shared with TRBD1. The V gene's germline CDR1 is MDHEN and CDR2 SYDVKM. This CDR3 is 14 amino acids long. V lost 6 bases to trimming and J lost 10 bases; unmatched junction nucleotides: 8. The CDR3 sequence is CASSAGQGDGKLFS. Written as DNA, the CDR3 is TGTGCCAGCAGCGCTGGACAGGGGGATGGAAAACTGTTTTCT.

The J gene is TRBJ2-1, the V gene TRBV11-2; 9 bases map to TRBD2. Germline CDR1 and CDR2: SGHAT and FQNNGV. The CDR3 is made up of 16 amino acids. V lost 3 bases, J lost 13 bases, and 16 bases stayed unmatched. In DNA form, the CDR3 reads TGTGCCAGCAGCTTGGATATGGGACTAGCCATAGGTGAACAGTTCTTC. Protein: CASSLDMGLAIGEQFF.

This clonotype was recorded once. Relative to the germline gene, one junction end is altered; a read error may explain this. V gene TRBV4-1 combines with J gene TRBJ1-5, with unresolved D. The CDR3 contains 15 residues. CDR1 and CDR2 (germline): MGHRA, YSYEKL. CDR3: CTSSQDIAGWQPQHF. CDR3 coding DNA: TGCACCAGCAGCCAAGATATCGCAGGATGGCAGCCCCAGCATTTT.

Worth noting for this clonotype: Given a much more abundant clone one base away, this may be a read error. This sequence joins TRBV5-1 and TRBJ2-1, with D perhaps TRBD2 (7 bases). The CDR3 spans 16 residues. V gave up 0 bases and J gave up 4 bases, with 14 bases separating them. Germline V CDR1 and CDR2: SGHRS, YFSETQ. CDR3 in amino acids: CASSLGGGRGYNEQFF. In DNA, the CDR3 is TGCGCCAGCAGCTTGGGAGGTGGGAGGGGGTACAATGAGCAGTTCTTC.

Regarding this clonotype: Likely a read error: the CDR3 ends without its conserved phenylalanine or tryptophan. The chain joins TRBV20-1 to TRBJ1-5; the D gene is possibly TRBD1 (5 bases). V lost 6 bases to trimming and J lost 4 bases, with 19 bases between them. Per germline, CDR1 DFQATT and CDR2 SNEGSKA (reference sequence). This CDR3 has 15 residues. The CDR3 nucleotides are TGCAGTGCAGGAGCCACAGACAGAAAAAATCAGCCCCAGCATCTT. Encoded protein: CSAGATDRKNQPQHL.

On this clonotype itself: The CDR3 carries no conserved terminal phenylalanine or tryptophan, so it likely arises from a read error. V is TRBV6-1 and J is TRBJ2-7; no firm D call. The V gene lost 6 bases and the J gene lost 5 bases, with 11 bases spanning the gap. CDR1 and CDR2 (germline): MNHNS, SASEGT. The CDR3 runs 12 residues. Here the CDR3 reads CASSYHTHEQYL. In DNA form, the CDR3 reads TGTGCCAGCAGCTACCACACCCACGAGCAGTACTTA.

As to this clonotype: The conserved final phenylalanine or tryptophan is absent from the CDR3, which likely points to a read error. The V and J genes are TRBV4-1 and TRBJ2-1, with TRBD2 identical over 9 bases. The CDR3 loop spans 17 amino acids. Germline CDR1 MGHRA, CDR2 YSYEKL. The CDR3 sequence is CASSQDVGTSSYSEQFI. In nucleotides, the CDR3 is TGCGCCAGCAGCCAAGATGTTGGGACTAGCTCCTACAGTGAGCAGTTCATT.

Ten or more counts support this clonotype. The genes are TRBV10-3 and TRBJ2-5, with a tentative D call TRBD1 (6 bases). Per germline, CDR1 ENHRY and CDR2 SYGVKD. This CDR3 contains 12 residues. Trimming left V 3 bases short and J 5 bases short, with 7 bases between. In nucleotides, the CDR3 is TGTGCCATCAGTGATCAGGGGGAGACCCAGTACTTC. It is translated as CAISDQGETQYF.

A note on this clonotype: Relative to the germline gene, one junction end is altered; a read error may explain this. CDR3 sequence: CRVEGLNEKTQYF. DNA for the CDR3: TGCAGAGTTGAGGGACTTAACGAAAAGACCCAGTACTTC. The rearrangement uses TRBV29-1 and TRBJ2-5; TRBD2 might be the D (6 bases). Germline values: CDR1 SQVTM, CDR2 ANQGSEA. The CDR3 loop spans 13 amino acids.

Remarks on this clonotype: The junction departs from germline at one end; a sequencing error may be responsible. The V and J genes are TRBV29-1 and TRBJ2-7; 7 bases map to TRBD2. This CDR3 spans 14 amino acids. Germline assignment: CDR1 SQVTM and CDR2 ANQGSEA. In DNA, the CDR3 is TGCACCGTTAGAATAGTGGGAGGGCCCTACGAGCAGTACTTC. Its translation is CTVRIVGGPYEQYF.

CDR3 bases: TGCAGTGCTAGAGATTTCAAACTAGCGATCCAAGAGACCCAGTACTTC. This codes for CSARDFKLAIQETQYF. V is TRBV20-1 and J is TRBJ2-5, with 7 nucleotides matching TRBD2. The CDR3 loop spans 16 amino acids. After removal of 0 bases from V and 1 base from J, the junction contained 8 bases not matched to a gene. Germline V gene lookup returns CDR1 DFQATT and CDR2 SNEGSKA (reference sequence).